The clone carrying this TCR beta chain has only one observation. Several immunoSEQ 96-well plates shared each subset's DNA, each plate a replicate. Using immunoSEQ multiplex PCR, the repertoire was profiled, and TCRdb retains in-frame clones only, with some absent. The sample contains a few million clones, approximately 95% of which appear only once. In the CD4+ fraction, cells were divided into CD45RA+ naive and CD45RA-negative memory subsets. The data were taken from a study of shared clonotypes between healthy human individuals. V shed 2 bases, J shed 11 bases, and the junction held 12 bases outside the gene matches. Germline lookup yields CDR1 SGHTA and CDR2 FQGTGA. The CDR3 runs 16 residues.

The source of this sequence is a man aged 18 to 30 in good health. Some clones in this sample may be carry-over from other donors' samples. The sample comprised naive CD4+ T cells from PBMCs. Subset meaning: CD45RA+ positively selected. The chain recombines TRBV7-3 with TRBJ2-3; TRBD2 agrees at 11 bases. This CDR3 is CASSLVGTSGLAEQYF. The CDR3 DNA sequence: TGTGCCAGCAGCTTAGTTGGGACTAGCGGACTTGCGGAGCAGTATTTT.